This section outlines one T cell receptor (beta chain) sequence together with its context. No antigen is known for it. This specimen includes other DNA sequences encoding the same CDR3. The data originate from a study of shared clonotypes between healthy human individuals. Study summary: A few men and a couple of women, aged 18 to 49, were donors. Study-level points and caveats: Among donors, clonotype sharing was expected to be affected by sequencing depth.

Within Nashville, Tennessee resided all donors, each a Caucasian adult. Germline V gene lookup returns CDR1 KGHSH and CDR2 LQKENI. With 3 bases clipped from V and 2 bases from J, the junction kept 3 bases outside the gene matches. The CDR3 runs to 14 residues. Profiled with immunoSEQ multiplex PCR; TCRdb holds only in-frame clones, not every one. The table records fewer than 600,000 clones, 70% to 80% of them present only once. This sequence joins TRBV18 and TRBJ2-5, with 7 bases identical to TRBD1. The material sequenced was PBMCs. This TCR was recovered from a woman aged 35 to 49 in good health. Some clones in this sample may be carry-over from other donors' samples. CDR3 amino acids: CASSPTTGQETQYF. Written as DNA, the CDR3 is TGTGCCAGCTCACCGACGACAGGGCAAGAGACCCAGTACTTC.